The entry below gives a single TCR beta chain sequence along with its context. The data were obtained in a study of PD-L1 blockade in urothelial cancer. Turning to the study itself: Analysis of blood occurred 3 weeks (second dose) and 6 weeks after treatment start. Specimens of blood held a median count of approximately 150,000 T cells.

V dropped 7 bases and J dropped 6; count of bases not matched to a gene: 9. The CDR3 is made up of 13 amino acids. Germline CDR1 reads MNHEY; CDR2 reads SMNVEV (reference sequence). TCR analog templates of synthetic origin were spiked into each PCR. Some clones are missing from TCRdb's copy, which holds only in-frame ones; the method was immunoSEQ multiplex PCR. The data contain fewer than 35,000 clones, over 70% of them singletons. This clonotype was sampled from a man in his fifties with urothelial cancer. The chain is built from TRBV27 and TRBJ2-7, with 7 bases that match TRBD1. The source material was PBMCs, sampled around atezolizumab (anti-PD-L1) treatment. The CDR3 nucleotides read TGTGCCAGCAATCTATACAGGGGTGGCGAGCAGTACTTC. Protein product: CASNLYRGGEQYF.